The 16 T cell receptor beta chains below were found in one sample sequenced in a study of blood T cell repertoires in COVID-19. The data were produced by immunoSEQ multiplex PCR, yet TCRdb's version contains in-frame clones alone and is incomplete. The table records around 40,000 clones, about 90% of them present only once. The sample was peripheral blood. These receptors were taken from a man aged 50 to 59 with active or convalescent COVID-19.

The chain recombines TRBV19 with TRBJ1-1, with 11 nucleotides matching TRBD1. The V gene end was trimmed by 5 bases and the J gene end by 5 bases; junction bases not matched to a gene: 4. The V gene's germline CDR1 is LNHDA and CDR2 SQIVND (reference sequence). The CDR3 consists of 14 residues. The CDR3 reads CASSPGQGGTEAFF. CDR3 DNA: TGTGCCAGTAGTCCGGGACAGGGGGGAACTGAAGCTTTCTTT.

This rearrangement joins TRBV29-1 to TRBJ2-3, with TRBD2 matching 7 bases. V trimming: 7 bases; J trimming: 3 bases; junction bases outside the gene matches: 4. This CDR3 is 12 amino acids long. Germline-derived CDR1 and CDR2 are SQVTM and ANQGSEA. In DNA, the CDR3 is TGCAGCGCCACCGGGGGGACAGATACGCAGTATTTT. This translates into CSATGGTDTQYF.

The genes are TRBV10-3 and TRBJ2-3, with 8 bases lining up with TRBD2. Germline-derived CDR1 and CDR2 are ENHRY and SYGVKD. V gave up 3 bases and J gave up 5 bases; unmatched junction bases: 4. This CDR3 has 14 residues. CDR3 sequence (DNA): TGTGCCATCAGTGACACTAGCGGCCTAGATACGCAGTATTTT. Its translation is CAISDTSGLDTQYF.

V usage is TRBV14 and J usage is TRBJ2-5; TRBD1 matches at 9 bases. The ends lost 4 bases at V and 5 bases at J; junction bases unmatched: 8. Germline V gene sequence: CDR1 SGHDN, CDR2 FVKESK. This CDR3 is built from 15 residues. The CDR3 spells CASSLKTGGAETQYF. The CDR3 coding sequence is TGTGCCAGCAGCCTAAAAACAGGGGGCGCGGAGACCCAGTACTTC.

The chain uses TRBV5-4 and TRBJ2-7, with 7 bases identical to TRBD2. Germline CDR1 reads SGHNT; CDR2 reads YYREEE (reference sequence). V was clipped by 4 bases and J by 3 bases; unmatched bases: 13. The length of the CDR3 is 16 residues. This CDR3 reads CASSTLSGALGYEQYF. The CDR3 nucleotides read TGTGCCAGCAGCACCCTGAGCGGGGCCCTGGGCTACGAGCAGTACTTC.

The rearrangement uses TRBV5-3 and TRBJ2-3; 9 bases agree with TRBD2. TRBV5-3 is marked as an open reading frame, function uncertain. The CDR3 contains 18 residues. V lost 4 bases to trimming and J lost 3 bases; unmatched junction nucleotides: 15. The CDR3 DNA reads as TGTGCCAGAAGCCGTCGGGCGACTAGCGGTAAAAGGACAGATACGCAGTATTTT. Protein: CARSRRATSGKRTDTQYF.

The V gene is TRBV27, the J gene TRBJ2-7; 7 bases are a match to TRBD1. Germline values: CDR1 MNHEY, CDR2 SMNVEV (reference sequence). CDR3 size: 14 residues. V dropped 6 bases and J dropped 4; count of bases not matched to a gene: 9. CDR3: CASSYRGSWYEQYF. CDR3 nucleotide sequence: TGTGCCAGCAGCTACAGGGGTTCTTGGTACGAGCAGTACTTC.

The V gene is TRBV2, the J gene TRBJ2-1; D perhaps matches TRBD1 (6 bases). CDR3 length: 13 amino acids. V lost 3 bases and J lost 5, with 8 bases in between. The germline V gene has CDR1 SNHLY and CDR2 FYNNEI. The CDR3 DNA reads as TGTGCCAGCAGTGAGTACAGGGACAATGAGCAGTTCTTC. Amino acids: CASSEYRDNEQFF.

The J gene is TRBJ1-2, the V gene TRBV28, with 7 bases aligning to TRBD1. Germline-derived CDR1 and CDR2 are MDHEN and SYDVKM. The V gene end was trimmed by 3 bases and the J gene end by 4 bases; junction bases not matched to a gene: 8. CDR3 length equals 15 residues. The CDR3 DNA is TGTGCCAGCAGTTTTCGGCAGGGGGTCCTCTATGGCTACACCTTC. This sequence encodes CASSFRQGVLYGYTF.

The chain links TRBV4-2 to TRBJ2-4; 7 bases agree with TRBD1. Germline trimming cut 0 bases from V and 0 bases from J; bases unmatched to any gene: 5. CDR1 and CDR2 from the germline V gene are LGHNA and YNFKEQ. This CDR3 spans 17 amino acids. The chain's CDR3 is CASSQDPTGVAKNIQYF. CDR3 bases: TGTGCCAGCAGCCAAGACCCAACAGGGGTAGCCAAAAACATTCAGTACTTC.

This chain uses TRBV7-8 with TRBJ1-5, with 11 nucleotides matching TRBD1. Germline CDR1 reads SGHVS; CDR2 reads FQNEAQ. Trimming removed 5 bases from V and 2 bases from J; junction bases left unmatched: 14. CDR3 length: 19 amino acids. CDR3 amino acids: CASSPRGQGAGGGNQPQHF. The CDR3 DNA reads as TGTGCCAGCAGCCCTAGAGGACAGGGGGCGGGTGGGGGCAATCAGCCCCAGCATTTT.

The V call is TRBV5-1, the J call TRBJ1-3; no clear D. V was cut by 5 bases and J by 7 bases, with 16 bases left in between. The CDR3 runs to 14 residues. CDR1 is SGHRS and CDR2 is YFSETQ in the germline V gene. The CDR3 coding sequence is TGCGCCAGCAGTTCCGCGAGTCCCCGGAACACCATATATTTT. Amino acid sequence: CASSSASPRNTIYF.

The V and J genes are TRBV27 and TRBJ2-7, with 8 bases identical to TRBD1. CDR3 length equals 15 residues. CDR1 is MNHEY and CDR2 is SMNVEV in the germline V gene (reference sequence). V trimming: 2 bases; J trimming: 1 base; junction bases outside the gene matches: 4. DNA of the CDR3: TGTGCCAGCAGTTTAAACAGGGGGGCGTCCTACGAGCAGTACTTC. This encodes CASSLNRGASYEQYF.

The V gene is TRBV2, the J gene TRBJ2-7; TRBD1 agrees at 7 bases. V lost 6 bases, J lost 3 bases, and 2 bases stayed unmatched. CDR1 is SNHLY and CDR2 is FYNNEI in the germline V gene. The CDR3 is 12 residues long. The CDR3 bases are TGTGCCAGCAGGGGGGACAGCTACGAGCAGTACTTC. It translates to CASRGDSYEQYF.

This clone was seen more than once but under ten times. This chain connects TRBV2 to TRBJ2-1; TRBD1 agrees at 7 bases. This CDR3 comprises 15 residues. J was trimmed by 4 bases and V by 1 base; bases with no gene match: 4. Looked up from germline, CDR1 is SNHLY and CDR2 is FYNNEI. In DNA, the CDR3 is TGTGCCAGCAGTGAAGGACAGGGTTATTACAATGAGCAGTTCTTC. Translation: CASSEGQGYYNEQFF.

The rearrangement uses TRBV4-1 and TRBJ1-6; D is uncertain. Germline CDR1 MGHRA, CDR2 YSYEKL. The CDR3 extends over 16 amino acids. V shed 1 base and J shed 4 bases, with 11 bases lying between them. This chain's CDR3 is CASSQVALPYNSPLHF. The CDR3 nucleotides read TGCGCCAGCAGCCAAGTAGCTCTCCCATATAATTCACCCCTCCACTTT.